The clone carrying this T cell receptor beta chain has ten or more counts. The antigen remains undetermined. These data are taken from a study of CD8 T cells in ankylosing spondylitis. Libraries for TCR beta were made by quantitative 5'-RACE with molecular barcodes. MiXCR, applied by TCRdb to the 5' RACE reads, yields one record per CDR3 protein. The sample holds about 420,000 distinct CDR3 sequences; 20% to 25% are singletons and the top ten take about 17%. The CDR3 covers 13 residues. Trimming shortened V by 6 bases and J by 5 bases, and 16 bases separated the two germline ends. Germline-derived CDR1 and CDR2 are SQVTM and ANQGSEA. The study, taken as a whole, reports: Clones that were linked to disease were CD8+ and were relatively rare in peripheral blood. Typical of ankylosing spondylitis blood, it appeared, was a TCR beta motif of several highly homologous variants. The study looked at matched synovial fluid samples from ankylosing spondylitis patients. Disease-linked clones were reported to be significantly enriched there.

V usage is TRBV29-1 and J usage is TRBJ2-5; D is possibly TRBD1 or TRBD2 (5 bases each). Sequences were obtained from blood, either unsorted or a sorted T cell fraction (not recorded which). The TCR was taken from a male donor with ankylosing spondylitis. The CDR3 loop reads CSVGTPGFETQYF. The CDR3 DNA follows: TGCAGCGTGGGGACCCCAGGTTTCGAGACCCAGTACTTC. The variable domain in full, with the rest retrieved from reference TRBV29-1 and TRBJ2-5, is SAVISQKPSRDICQRGTSLTIQCQVDSQVTMMFWYRQQPGQSLTLIATANQGSEATYESGFVIDKFPISRPNLTFSTLTVSNMSPEDSSIYLCSVGTPGFETQYFGPGTRLLVL.